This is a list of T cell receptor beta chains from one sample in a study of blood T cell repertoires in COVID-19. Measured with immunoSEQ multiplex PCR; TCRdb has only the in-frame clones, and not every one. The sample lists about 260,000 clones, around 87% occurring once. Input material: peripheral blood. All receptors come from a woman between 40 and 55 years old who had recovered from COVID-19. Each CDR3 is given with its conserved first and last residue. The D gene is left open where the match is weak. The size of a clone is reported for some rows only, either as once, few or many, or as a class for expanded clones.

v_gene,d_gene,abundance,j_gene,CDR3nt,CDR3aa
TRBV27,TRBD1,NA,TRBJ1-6,TGTGCCAGCACCAGGACAGGAGGGAATTCACCCCTCCACTTT,CASTRTGGNSPLHF
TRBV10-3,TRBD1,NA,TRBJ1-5,TGTGCCACCCGAACGGGATTGGGACAGGACGGGGTGCAGCCCCAGCATTTT,CATRTGLGQDGVQPQHF
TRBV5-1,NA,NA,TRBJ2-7,TGCGCCAGCAGCTTGAGACAGGACGGCTACGAGCAGTACTTC,CASSLRQDGYEQYF
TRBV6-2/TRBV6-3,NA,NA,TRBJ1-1,TGTGCCAGCAGTTATTTATCCTATGCACGCACTGAAGCTTTCTTT,CASSYLSYARTEAFF
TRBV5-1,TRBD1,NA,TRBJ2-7,TGCGCCAGCAGCTCTACAGGGGGGACTTACGAGCAGTACTTC,CASSSTGGTYEQYF
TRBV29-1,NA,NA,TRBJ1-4,TGCAGCGTTGAAGACATCGGCGGACAGGAAAAACTGTTTTTT,CSVEDIGGQEKLFF
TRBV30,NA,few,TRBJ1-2,TGTGCCTGCCCCTGGGGGCAGGCTAACTATGGCTACACCTTC,CACPWGQANYGYTF
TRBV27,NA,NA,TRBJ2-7,TGTGCCAGCAGTTTATCAGCGAAGGTATACGAGCAGTACTTC,CASSLSAKVYEQYF
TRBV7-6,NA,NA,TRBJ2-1,TGTGCCAGCAGCTTAGTCGGTAGTCCAAATGAGCAGTTCTTC,CASSLVGSPNEQFF
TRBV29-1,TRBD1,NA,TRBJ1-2,TGCAGCGTTGATTATTCAACGACAGGGCAAGGCTACACCTTC,CSVDYSTTGQGYTF
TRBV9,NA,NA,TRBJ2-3,TGTGCCAGCACCAACACAGATACGCAGTATTTT,CASTNTDTQYF
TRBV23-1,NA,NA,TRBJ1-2,TGCGCCAGCAGTCAAGGGCGGGGCTATGGCTACACCTTC,CASSQGRGYGYTF
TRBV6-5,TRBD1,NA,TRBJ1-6,TGTGCCAGCAGTTACTCGAGCCTCAGGGGGGATTCACCCCTCCACTTT,CASSYSSLRGDSPLHF
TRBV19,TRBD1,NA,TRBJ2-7,TGTGCCAGTAGTATACGGGGAACAGGGGTCTCCTACGAGCAGTACTTC,CASSIRGTGVSYEQYF
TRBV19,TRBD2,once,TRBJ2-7,TGTGCCAGTAGTAGCCCCGGGGGGGCCTCCTACGAGCAGTACTTC,CASSSPGGASYEQYF
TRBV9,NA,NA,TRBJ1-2,TGTGCCAGCAGCGTAGAACAGGGAAGTTGGTATGGCTACACCTTC,CASSVEQGSWYGYTF
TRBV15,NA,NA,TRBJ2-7,TGTGCCACCAGCAGAGTTGGAGATTCCTACGAGCAGTACTTC,CATSRVGDSYEQYF
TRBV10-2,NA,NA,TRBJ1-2,TGCGCCAGCAGTGAAATAGGGGTGACCTATGGCTACACCTTC,CASSEIGVTYGYTF
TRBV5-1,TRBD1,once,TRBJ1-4,TGCGCCAGCACCAATACAGGGGGCGACGAAAAACTGTTTTTT,CASTNTGGDEKLFF
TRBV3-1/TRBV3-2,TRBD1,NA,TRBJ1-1,TGTGCCAGCAGCCCTCGGACAGGGACTGAAGCTTTCTTT,CASSPRTGTEAFF
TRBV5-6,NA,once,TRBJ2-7,TGTGCCAGCAGCCGTCCCGGGACTTCTTTGGAGCAGTACTTC,CASSRPGTSLEQYF
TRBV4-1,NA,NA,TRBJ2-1,TGCGCCAGCAGCCGCCCTAGGGGGTACTCCTACAATGAGCAGTTCTTC,CASSRPRGYSYNEQFF
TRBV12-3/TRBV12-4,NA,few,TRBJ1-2,TGTGCCAGCACTCCCTCCGGCGGGTATGGCTACACCTTC,CASTPSGGYGYTF
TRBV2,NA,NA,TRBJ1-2,TGTGCCAGCAGGTCGAGGGATGGCTACACCTTC,CASRSRDGYTF
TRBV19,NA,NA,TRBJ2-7,TGTGCCAGTAAATCAGGGCAGGGGAAGGCCTACGAGCAGTACTTC,CASKSGQGKAYEQYF
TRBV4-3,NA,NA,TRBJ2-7,TGCGCCAGCAGCCAAGATTTCAGTGGGGCCCTTCATTACGAGCAGTACTTC,CASSQDFSGALHYEQYF
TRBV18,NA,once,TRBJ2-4,TGTGCCAGCTCCCAAGTCCGGGCCCAGGGCCTACTAGCCAAAAACATTCAGTACTTC,CASSQVRAQGLLAKNIQYF
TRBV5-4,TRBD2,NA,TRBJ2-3,TGTGCCAGCAGCTTGGGGCGGGGGGACGGAGATACGCAGTATTTT,CASSLGRGDGDTQYF
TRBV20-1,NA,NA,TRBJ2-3,TGCAGTGCTAGTTTCGGGGATACGCAGTATTTT,CSASFGDTQYF
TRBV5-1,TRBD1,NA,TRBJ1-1,TGCGCCAGCAGCACACGGACAGGGGGTCACGGCACTGAAGCTTTCTTT,CASSTRTGGHGTEAFF
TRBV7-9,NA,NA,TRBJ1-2,TGTGCCAGCAGCTTACTTCTGCGCTATGGCTACACCTTC,CASSLLLRYGYTF
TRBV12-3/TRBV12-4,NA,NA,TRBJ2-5,TGTGCCAGCAGTTTAGGGCAGGGAGGGACCCAGTACTTC,CASSLGQGGTQYF
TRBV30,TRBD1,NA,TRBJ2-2,TGTGCCTGGGGACAGGGGGCCACCGGGGAGCTGTTTTTT,CAWGQGATGELFF
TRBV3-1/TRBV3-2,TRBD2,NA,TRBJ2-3,TGTGCCAGCAGCCAAGATGGGGGGGACACGCAGTATTTT,CASSQDGGDTQYF
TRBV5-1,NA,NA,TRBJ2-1,TGCGCCAGCAGCCCGCTGGTAGGGGGTGAGCAGTTCTTC,CASSPLVGGEQFF
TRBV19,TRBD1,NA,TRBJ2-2,TGTGCCAGTAGGACGTTAGCTCAGGGGGTAGATACCGGGGAGCTGTTTTTT,CASRTLAQGVDTGELFF
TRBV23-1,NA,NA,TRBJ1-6,TGCGCCAGCAGTCAATCACGGACACACGATAAGCCCCTCCACTTT,CASSQSRTHDKPLHF
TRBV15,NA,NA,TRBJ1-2,TGTGCCACCAGCAGAGGTCCCGGGGTGGACTATGGCTACACCTTC,CATSRGPGVDYGYTF
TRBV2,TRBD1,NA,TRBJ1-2,TGTGCCAGCAGAGAAGACAGGGTAACGGGCGGCTACACCTTC,CASREDRVTGGYTF
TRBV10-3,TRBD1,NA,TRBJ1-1,TGTGCCATCAGTGAGATACCACAGGGGGGGACTGAAGCTTTCTTT,CAISEIPQGGTEAFF
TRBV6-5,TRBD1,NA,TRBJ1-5,TGTGCCAGCAGCCCGACAGGGGCGCCCGGGCCCCAGCATTTT,CASSPTGAPGPQHF
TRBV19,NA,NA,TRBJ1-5,TGTGCCAGTAGGGCTCTCCATGGTTTCCATAGCAATCAGCCCCAGCATTTT,CASRALHGFHSNQPQHF
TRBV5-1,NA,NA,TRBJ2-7,TGCGCCAGCAGCTTGGGGTCAGTGTCCTACGAGCAGTACTTC,CASSLGSVSYEQYF
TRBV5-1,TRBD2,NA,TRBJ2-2,TGCGCCAGCAGCTTGGGGCTAGCGGGGGCCCGAACCGGGGAGCTGTTTTTT,CASSLGLAGARTGELFF
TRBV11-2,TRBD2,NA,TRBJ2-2,TGTGCCAGCAGCTTATTCCGGACTAGCGGGGGTCAGAACACCGGGGAGCTGTTTTTT,CASSLFRTSGGQNTGELFF
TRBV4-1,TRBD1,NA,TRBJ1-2,TGCGCCAGCAGCCCCCGCCGGACAGGGGACCACTATGGCTACACCTTC,CASSPRRTGDHYGYTF
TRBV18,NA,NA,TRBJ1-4,TGTGCCAGCTCACCACAGGGGGCAACTAATGAAAAACTGTTTTTT,CASSPQGATNEKLFF
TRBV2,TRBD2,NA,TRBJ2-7,TGTGCCAGCAGCAAGGACCGGGGAGGGGTGCAGTACTTC,CASSKDRGGVQYF
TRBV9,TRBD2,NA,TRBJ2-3,TGTGCCAGCAGCGTAGGGGCAGCGGGGCTCTTGGATACGCAGTATTTT,CASSVGAAGLLDTQYF
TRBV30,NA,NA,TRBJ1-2,TGTGCCTGGAGTGTGAGTTCGGGAGGCTACACCTTC,CAWSVSSGGYTF
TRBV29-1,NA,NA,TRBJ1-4,TGCAGCGTTGAAGAGCGGACAAGTGCAACTAATGAAAAACTGTTTTTT,CSVEERTSATNEKLFF
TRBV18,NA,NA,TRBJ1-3,TGTGCCAGCTCACCACAGGGAGAGGGCTCTGGAAACACCATATATTTT,CASSPQGEGSGNTIYF
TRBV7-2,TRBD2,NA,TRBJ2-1,TGTGCCAGCAGCTCACGGGGGGGGACGTACAATGAGCAGTTCTTC,CASSSRGGTYNEQFF
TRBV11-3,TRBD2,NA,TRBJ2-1,TGTGCCAGCAGCCCCGGACTAGCCCCTGGTAATGAGCAGTTCTTC,CASSPGLAPGNEQFF
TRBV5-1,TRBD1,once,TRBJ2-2,TGCGCCAGCAGCTTGAGGACAGGGGGCACCGGGGAGCTGTTTTTT,CASSLRTGGTGELFF
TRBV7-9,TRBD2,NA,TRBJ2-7,TGTGCCAGCAGCTCGTGGGGGGGCGAGCAGTACTTC,CASSSWGGEQYF
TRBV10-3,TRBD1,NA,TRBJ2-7,TGTGCCATCTTGGGACAGGGCTACGAGCAGTACTTC,CAILGQGYEQYF
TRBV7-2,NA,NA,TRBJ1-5,TGTGCCAGCAACCGGGGGGCCGGTCAGCCCCAGCATTTT,CASNRGAGQPQHF
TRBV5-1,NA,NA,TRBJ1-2,TGCGCCAGCAGCCCCTCCGCGGGGAACTATGGCTACACCTTC,CASSPSAGNYGYTF